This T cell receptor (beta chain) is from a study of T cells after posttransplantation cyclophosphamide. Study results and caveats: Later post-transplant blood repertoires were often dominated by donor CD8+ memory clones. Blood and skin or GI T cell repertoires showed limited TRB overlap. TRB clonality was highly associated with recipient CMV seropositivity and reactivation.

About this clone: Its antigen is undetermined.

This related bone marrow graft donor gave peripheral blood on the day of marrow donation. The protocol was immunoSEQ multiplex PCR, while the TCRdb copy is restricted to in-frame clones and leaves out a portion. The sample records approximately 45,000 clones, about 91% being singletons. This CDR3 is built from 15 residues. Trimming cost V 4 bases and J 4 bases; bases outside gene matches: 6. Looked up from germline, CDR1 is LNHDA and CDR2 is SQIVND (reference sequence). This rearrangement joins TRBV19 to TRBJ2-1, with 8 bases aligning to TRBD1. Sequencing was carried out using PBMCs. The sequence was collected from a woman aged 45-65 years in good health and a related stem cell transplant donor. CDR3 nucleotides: TGTGCCAGTAGTACCCGGCAGGGGGCGTACAATGAGCAGTTCTTC. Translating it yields CASSTRQGAYNEQFF.